The clone carrying this T cell receptor beta chain turned up a few times. Its antigen is undetermined. Time point noted: late sampling 161 to 241 days after vaccination in a few convalescent patients. Treatment denoted: approximately nine-day PBMC culture with coronavirus spike peptide pools or control peptides (ViraFEST assay). Via ViraFEST, peptide pools expanded antigen-specific T cells before TCR sequencing. This specimen comes from a study of vaccination and CD4 T cells after COVID-19. Study summary: Post-vaccination specimens were collected at a median of roughly 65 days following dose two (range 14 to 241). Whole-study results and caveats: The cohort comprised relatively few convalescent patients, and no early post-infection timepoints were analyzed. In median terms, SARS-CoV-2-reactive clonotypes went from approximately 21 to 40, a nonsignificant rise.

Sequencing of DNA taken from cultured CD4+ T cells relied on the Oncomine TCR Beta short-read assay. TCRdb used MiXCR to reprocess the PCR reads, holding one entry per CDR3 protein. Here the sample spans about 22,000 distinct CDR3 sequences, 35% to 45% being singletons. The V end was cut by 4 bases, the J end by 8 bases, with 11 bases between. CDR1 and CDR2 from the germline V gene are DFQATT and SNEGSKA (reference sequence). This CDR3 spans 11 amino acids. The genes are TRBV20-1 and TRBJ1-1, with no clear D. The clonotype originates from a human donor who had recovered from COVID-19. The sample in question was CD4+ T cells from blood, cultured in vitro, obtained about 7 months after SARS-CoV-2 vaccination. The CDR3 region has the DNA TGCAGTGCTAAGGTCTTCGTAGAAGCTTTCTTT. Protein: CSAKVFVEAFF.